These 26 T cell receptor beta chains came from one sample sequenced in a study of CD8+CD57+ T cells in acquired aplastic anemia. Sequencing was done on patients that had shown CD8+CD57+ cell expansion by flow cytometry. Profiling of TCR beta VDJ combinations and CDR3 sequences used genomic DNA as template. A single record per CDR3 protein comes from TCRdb applying MiXCR to the reads. The sample gives 150,000 or so distinct CDR3 sequences, about 54% of which show up once; 9.5% to 15% is in the top ten. The sample was sorted CD4+, CD8+, or CD8+CD57+ T cells (not recorded which) from PBMCs. These receptor sequences come from a human donor with aplastic anemia.

With regard to this clonotype: One base away lies a much larger clone, so this may be a sequencing read error. The chain combines TRBV6-1 with TRBJ2-3; no clear D gene. Trimming removed 11 bases from V and 10 bases from J, with 16 bases in between. The germline V gene encodes CDR1 MNHNS and CDR2 SASEGT. This CDR3 region has 11 residues. The CDR3 region is CAVEYSGAQYF. The CDR3 nucleotides are TGTGCCGTCGAGTATTCCGGAGCGCAGTATTTT.

The gene calls are TRBV4-2 and TRBJ1-4; D gene unclear. In germline, CDR1 is LGHNA, CDR2 YNFKEQ. There are 12 residues in the CDR3. The CDR3, as DNA: TGTGCGCGAAAAGACGGTTTTGAAAAACTGTTTTTT. Protein: CARKDGFEKLFF.

The chain links TRBV7-9 to TRBJ2-7; a weak D match, TRBD2 (6 bases). The ends were cut back, 7 bases at V and 6 bases at J, with 13 bases in the middle. The germline V gene encodes CDR1 SEHNR and CDR2 FQNEAQ (reference sequence). The CDR3 is made up of 12 amino acids. This CDR3 reads CASNARRGEQYF. The CDR3 DNA sequence: TGTGCCAGCAACGCTCGGAGGGGCGAGCAGTACTTC.

This clonotype was counted at least ten times. V and J are TRBV6-4 and TRBJ2-1, with 11 bases identical to TRBD1. The CDR3 extends over 14 amino acids. Looked up from germline, CDR1 is MRHNA and CDR2 is SNTAGT. V shed 5 bases, J shed 6 bases, and the junction held 3 bases outside the gene matches. The CDR3 protein is CASSPGTGGNEQFF. In nucleotides, the CDR3 is TGTGCCAGCAGTCCCGGGACAGGGGGCAATGAGCAGTTCTTC.

The count of this clonotype is one. This chain connects TRBV2 to TRBJ2-1, with D perhaps TRBD1 (6 bases). This CDR3 is built from 17 residues. The germline V and J ends were trimmed by 6 bases and 6 bases, with 24 bases remaining between them. Germline CDR1 SNHLY, CDR2 FYNNEI. DNA of the CDR3: TGTGCCAGCAGAGATAAGGGGACACCGGTCGGGCTCAATGAGCAGTTCTTC. It is translated as CASRDKGTPVGLNEQFF.

In this sample, this clonotype turned up once. V usage is TRBV7-9 and J usage is TRBJ1-1; D is ambiguous. Trimming pared 5 bases from V and 3 bases from J, leaving 10 bases between. The CDR3 covers 13 residues. Germline loops: CDR1 SEHNR, CDR2 FQNEAQ (reference sequence). The CDR3 DNA sequence: TGTGCCAGCAGCCTCGTTACCTACACTGAAGCTTTCTTT. As protein: CASSLVTYTEAFF. The variable domain in full, with the rest retrieved from reference TRBV7-9 and TRBJ1-1, is DTGVSQNPRHKITKRGQNVTFRCDPISEHNRLYWYRQTLGQGPEFLTYFQNEAQLEKSRLLSDRFSAERPKGSFSTLEIQRTEQGDSAMYLCASSLVTYTEAFFGQGTRLTVV.

This clonotype was found once. V is TRBV2 and J is TRBJ2-3; 7 bases agree with TRBD1. This CDR3 region has 16 residues. Unmatched junction bases numbered 8, after V lost 3 bases and J lost 2 bases. Germline V gene data show CDR1 as SNHLY and CDR2 as FYNNEI. CDR3 coding DNA: TGTGCCAGCAGTGACCGGGGACAGCCGGTCACAGATACGCAGTATTTT. Translating it yields CASSDRGQPVTDTQYF.

J is TRBJ2-3 and V is TRBV11-1; TRBD2 might be the D (6 bases). This CDR3 comprises 16 residues. Germline CDR1 SGHAT, CDR2 FQDESV (reference sequence). Trimming removed 8 bases at V and 0 bases at J, with 18 bases between. The CDR3 is CASYYIAVPSTDTQYF. The CDR3 coding sequence is TGTGCCAGCTATTATATAGCGGTCCCTAGCACAGATACGCAGTATTTT.

This clonotype is a singleton in its sample. The chain carries TRBV5-1 and TRBJ1-2; the D is unclear. There are 15 residues in the CDR3. V was shortened by 4 bases and J by 6 bases, with 19 bases between the two germline ends. The germline gives CDR1 SGHRS, CDR2 YFSETQ. CDR3 residues: CASSTTAAPSNGYTF. The CDR3 nucleotides are TGCGCCAGCAGCACAACGGCCGCGCCCTCAAATGGCTACACCTTC.

The table lists this clonotype with a count of one. V is TRBV29-1 and J is TRBJ2-4, with a possible D match to TRBD1 (6 bases). V lost 5 bases to trimming and J lost 6 bases, with 17 bases between them. CDR1 and CDR2 (germline): SQVTM, ANQGSEA. There are 14 residues in the CDR3. The CDR3 region is CSVPTGTSGNIQYF. Written as DNA, the CDR3 is TGCAGCGTTCCTACAGGGACCTCTGGAAACATTCAGTACTTC.

This clonotype showed up many times. The genes are TRBV27 and TRBJ2-7; D may be TRBD1 or TRBD2 (5 bases each). V gave up 4 bases and J gave up 2 bases, with 12 bases separating them. This CDR3 contains 14 residues. CDR1 and CDR2 from the germline V gene are MNHEY and SMNVEV (reference sequence). The CDR3, as DNA: TGTGCCAGCAGTTCAAGAGGGGTTACCTACGAGCAGTACTTC. Translating gives CASSSRGVTYEQYF.

This clonotype was recorded at least ten times. This rearrangement joins TRBV3-1 to TRBJ2-1; D gene ambiguous. Germline assignment: CDR1 LGHDT and CDR2 YNNKEL (reference sequence). Trimming removed 0 bases from V and 7 bases from J, with 1 base in between. The CDR3 runs to 11 residues. The CDR3 loop reads CASSQDNEQFF. CDR3 in DNA: TGTGCCAGCAGCCAAGATAATGAGCAGTTCTTC.

This clonotype was counted many times. V is TRBV6-1 and J is TRBJ2-7; D is uncertain. The CDR3 loop spans 10 amino acids. The V and J ends lost 8 bases and 2 bases respectively, with 4 bases between them. Germline V gene sequence: CDR1 MNHNS, CDR2 SASEGT. CDR3 nucleotide sequence: TGTGCCAGCGGGGCCTACGAGCAGTACTTC. As protein: CASGAYEQYF.

The table lists this clonotype with many counts. The chain carries TRBV4-3 and TRBJ2-1, with 10 nucleotides matching TRBD1. This CDR3 spans 15 amino acids. Germline V gene lookup returns CDR1 LGHNA and CDR2 YSLEER. The junction had 4 bases not matched to a gene; V was cut back by 0 bases and J by 8 bases. Written as DNA, the CDR3 is TGCGCCAGCAGCCAAGAAGGACAGGGGGGTGATGAGCAGTTCTTC. Amino acids: CASSQEGQGGDEQFF.

This chain links TRBV7-2 with TRBJ2-5; 8 bases are shared with TRBD1. The germline CDR1 and CDR2 sequences are SGHTA and FQGNSA. The CDR3 spans 14 residues. Trimming removed 3 bases from V and 5 bases from J; junction bases left unmatched: 5. In DNA, the CDR3 is TGTGCCAGCAGCTTGTCAGGGGGCTGGGAGACCCAGTACTTC. Its protein product is CASSLSGGWETQYF.

The chain combines TRBV7-8 with TRBJ1-1, with D possibly being TRBD1 (5 bases). Trimming cost V 5 bases and J 11 bases, with 15 bases left between them. The CDR3 is 12 residues long. Germline values: CDR1 SGHVS, CDR2 FQNEAQ. The CDR3: CASSLAEQEAFF. CDR3 DNA: TGTGCCAGCAGCCTCGCGGAACAGGAGGCTTTCTTT.

The chain recombines TRBV25-1 with TRBJ1-3; possible D gene TRBD1, 5 bases. The germline CDR1 and CDR2 sequences are MGHDK and SYGVNS. The V end was cut by 2 bases, the J end by 2 bases, with 10 bases between. The CDR3 length is 15 residues. CDR3 nucleotides: TGTGCCAGCAGTGAACAGGGTGGGACTGGAAACACCATATATTTT. It specifies CASSEQGGTGNTIYF.

This clonotype was found once. V and J are TRBV20-1 and TRBJ2-7, with D possibly being TRBD1 or TRBD2 (6 bases each). The CDR3 is made up of 16 amino acids. Between the trimmed V and J ends, which lost 3 bases and 0 bases, there was a span of 18 bases. Germline CDR1 and CDR2: DFQATT and SNEGSKA (reference sequence). CDR3 in amino acids: CSARDRGLTSSYEQYF. The CDR3 coding sequence is TGCAGTGCTAGGGATCGGGGGCTAACGAGCTCCTACGAGCAGTACTTC.

The V call is TRBV10-3, the J call TRBJ1-2, with D maybe TRBD1 (5 bases). Per the germline V gene, CDR1 is ENHRY and CDR2 is SYGVKD. Trimming pared 1 base from V and 4 bases from J, leaving 10 bases between. The CDR3 length is 14 residues. The CDR3 loop is CAISEWNRSYGYTF. The CDR3 bases are TGTGCCATCAGTGAGTGGAACAGGTCCTATGGCTACACCTTC.

Comments on this clonotype: A much larger clone differs from this one at a single base, so this may be a read error. The chain recombines TRBV10-3 with TRBJ2-3; TRBD2 matches 11 bases. With 3 bases clipped from V and 8 bases from J, the junction kept 19 bases outside the gene matches. Looked up from germline, CDR1 is ENHRY and CDR2 is SYGVKD. The CDR3 sequence is 19 residues long. CDR3 sequence: CAISEEAASGGSRRGTQYF. The DNA of the CDR3 is TGTGCCATCAGTGAAGAGGCGGCTAGCGGGGGGAGCAGGAGAGGTACGCAGTATTTT.

This clonotype was detected ten times or more. The chain has TRBV4-1 and TRBJ2-7; D is unclear. Germline V gene data show CDR1 as MGHRA and CDR2 as YSYEKL. CDR3 length equals 13 residues. Between the trimmed V and J ends, which lost 2 bases and 1 base, there was a span of 6 bases. The CDR3: CASSQWVSYEQYF. CDR3 DNA: TGCGCCAGCAGCCAATGGGTTTCCTACGAGCAGTACTTC.

The V gene is TRBV19, the J gene TRBJ2-1; D perhaps matches TRBD2 (5 bases). V was pared by 5 bases and J by 0 bases, with 11 bases between. The CDR3 covers 15 residues. The V gene's germline CDR1 is LNHDA and CDR2 SQIVND (reference sequence). The CDR3 here is CASSRGMSSYNEQFF. The CDR3, as DNA: TGTGCCAGTAGTCGAGGGATGAGCTCCTACAATGAGCAGTTCTTC.

On this clonotype itself: This CDR3 fails to terminate in the conserved phenylalanine or tryptophan, so it likely reflects a read error. The genes are TRBV6-4 and TRBJ1-6; the D gene is possibly TRBD1 (5 bases). The CDR3 loop spans 16 amino acids. V lost 8 bases, J lost 6 bases, and 20 bases lay in between. Per the germline V gene, CDR1 is MRHNA and CDR2 is SNTAGT. CDR3: CASAGAGTEPNSPLHS. The CDR3, as DNA: TGTGCCAGCGCCGGGGCCGGGACGGAACCTAATTCACCCCTCCACTCT.

The chain links TRBV4-3 to TRBJ1-2; D gene uncertain. Trimming removed 3 bases from V and 4 bases from J, with 15 bases in between. Germline assignment: CDR1 LGHNA and CDR2 YSLEER. CDR3 size: 15 residues. CDR3 DNA sequence: TGCGCCAGCAGCCATTCCCAGTTAGGGCCCTATGGCTACACCTTC. Translation: CASSHSQLGPYGYTF.

The table lists this clonotype with many counts. The V and J genes are TRBV3-1 and TRBJ2-6, with D possibly being TRBD1 (6 bases). The germline gives CDR1 LGHDT, CDR2 YNNKEL (reference sequence). Trimming pared 1 base from V and 4 bases from J, leaving 11 bases between. This CDR3 has 16 amino acids. CDR3: CASSQGRGYGANVLTF. DNA of the CDR3: TGTGCCAGCAGCCAAGGTAGGGGGTACGGGGCCAACGTCCTGACTTTC. Supplemented by reference TRBV3-1 and TRBJ2-6, the full variable domain reads DTAVSQTPKYLVTQMGNDKSIKCEQNLGHDTMYWYKQDSKKFLKIMFSYNNKELIINETVPNRFSPKSPDKAHLNLHINSLELGDSAVYFCASSQGRGYGANVLTFGAGSRLTVL.

This clonotype was picked up many times. This chain connects TRBV4-1 to TRBJ2-7; 9 bases agree with TRBD1. CDR3 length equals 14 residues. With V trimmed by 3 bases and J by 5 bases, 5 bases remained unmatched. CDR1 and CDR2 from the germline V gene are MGHRA and YSYEKL. CDR3 protein: CASSHRTGVNEQYF. The CDR3 DNA follows: TGCGCCAGCAGCCATCGGACAGGGGTGAACGAGCAGTACTTC.